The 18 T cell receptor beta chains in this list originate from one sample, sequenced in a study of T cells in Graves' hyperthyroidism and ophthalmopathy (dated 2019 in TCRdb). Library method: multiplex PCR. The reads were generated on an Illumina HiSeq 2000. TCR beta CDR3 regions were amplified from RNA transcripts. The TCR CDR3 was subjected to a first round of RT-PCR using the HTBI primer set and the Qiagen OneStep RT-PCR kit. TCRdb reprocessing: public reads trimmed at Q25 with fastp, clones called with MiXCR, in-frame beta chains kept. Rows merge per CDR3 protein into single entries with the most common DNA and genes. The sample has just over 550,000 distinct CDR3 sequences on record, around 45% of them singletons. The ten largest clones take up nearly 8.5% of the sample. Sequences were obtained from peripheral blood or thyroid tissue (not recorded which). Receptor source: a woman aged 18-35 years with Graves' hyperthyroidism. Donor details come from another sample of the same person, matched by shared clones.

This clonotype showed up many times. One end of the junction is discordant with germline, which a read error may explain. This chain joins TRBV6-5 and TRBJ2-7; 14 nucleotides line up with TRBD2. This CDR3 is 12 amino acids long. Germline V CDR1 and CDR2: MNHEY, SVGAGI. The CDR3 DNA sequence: TGTGCCAGCAGTTCATCCGGGACTAGCGGGAGCTTC. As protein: CASSSSGTSGSF.

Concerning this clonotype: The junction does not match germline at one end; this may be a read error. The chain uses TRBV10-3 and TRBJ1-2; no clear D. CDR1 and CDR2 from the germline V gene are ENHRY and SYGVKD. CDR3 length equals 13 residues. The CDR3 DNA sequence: TGTGCCAGCAGTTACATGGGAGGCTATGGCTACACCTTC. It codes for CASSYMGGYGYTF.

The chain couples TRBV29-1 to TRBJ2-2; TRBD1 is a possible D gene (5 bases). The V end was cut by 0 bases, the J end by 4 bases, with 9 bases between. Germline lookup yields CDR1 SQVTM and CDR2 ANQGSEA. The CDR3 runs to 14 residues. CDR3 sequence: CSVEERGLTGELFF. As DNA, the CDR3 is TGCAGCGTTGAAGAAAGGGGCCTCACCGGGGAGCTGTTTTTT.

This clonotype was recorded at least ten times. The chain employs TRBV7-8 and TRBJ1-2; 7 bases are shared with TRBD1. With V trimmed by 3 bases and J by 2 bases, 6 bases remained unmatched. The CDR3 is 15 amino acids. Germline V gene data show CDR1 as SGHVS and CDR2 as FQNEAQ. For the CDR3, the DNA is TGTGCCAGCAGCTTGCCGCGGACAGGAAACTATGGCTACACCTTC. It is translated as CASSLPRTGNYGYTF.

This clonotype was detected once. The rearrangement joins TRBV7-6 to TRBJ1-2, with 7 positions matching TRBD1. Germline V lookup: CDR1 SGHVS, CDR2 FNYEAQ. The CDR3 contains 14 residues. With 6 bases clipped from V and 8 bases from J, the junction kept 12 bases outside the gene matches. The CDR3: CASSLSDRVEGYTF. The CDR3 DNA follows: TGTGCCAGCAGTTTATCCGACAGGGTCGAGGGCTACACCTTC.

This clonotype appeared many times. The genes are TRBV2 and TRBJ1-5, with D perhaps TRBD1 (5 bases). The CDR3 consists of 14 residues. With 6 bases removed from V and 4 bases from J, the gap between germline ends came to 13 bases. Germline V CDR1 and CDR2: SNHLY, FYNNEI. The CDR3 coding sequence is TGTGCCAGCAGGCCCGACAGAGATAATCAGCCCCAGCATTTT. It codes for CASRPDRDNQPQHF.

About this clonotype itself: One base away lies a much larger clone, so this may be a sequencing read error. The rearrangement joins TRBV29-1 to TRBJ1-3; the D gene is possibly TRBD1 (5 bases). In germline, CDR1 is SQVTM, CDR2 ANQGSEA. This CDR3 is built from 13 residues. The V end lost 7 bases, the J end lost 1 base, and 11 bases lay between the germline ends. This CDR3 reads CSAYPGSGNTIYF. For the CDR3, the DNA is TGCAGCGCCTATCCAGGGTCTGGAAACACCATATATTTT.

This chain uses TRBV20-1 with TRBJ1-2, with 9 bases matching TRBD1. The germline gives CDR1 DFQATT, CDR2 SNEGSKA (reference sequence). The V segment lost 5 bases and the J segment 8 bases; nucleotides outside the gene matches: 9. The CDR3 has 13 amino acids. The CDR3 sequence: CSAGTGDRDGYTF. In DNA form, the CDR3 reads TGCAGTGCTGGGACCGGGGACAGGGACGGCTACACCTTC.

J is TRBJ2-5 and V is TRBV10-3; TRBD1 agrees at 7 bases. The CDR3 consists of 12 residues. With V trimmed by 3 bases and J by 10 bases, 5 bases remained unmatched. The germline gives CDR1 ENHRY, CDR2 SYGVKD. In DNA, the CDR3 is TGTGCCATCAGTGATCAGGGGGTCAACCAGTACTTC. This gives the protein CAISDQGVNQYF.

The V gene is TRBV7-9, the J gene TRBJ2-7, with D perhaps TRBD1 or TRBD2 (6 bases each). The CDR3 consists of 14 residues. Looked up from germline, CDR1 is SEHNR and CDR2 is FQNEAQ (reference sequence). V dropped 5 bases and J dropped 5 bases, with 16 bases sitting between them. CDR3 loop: CASSPPGAPHEQYF. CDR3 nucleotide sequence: TGTGCCAGCAGCCCGCCGGGGGCGCCCCACGAGCAGTACTTC.

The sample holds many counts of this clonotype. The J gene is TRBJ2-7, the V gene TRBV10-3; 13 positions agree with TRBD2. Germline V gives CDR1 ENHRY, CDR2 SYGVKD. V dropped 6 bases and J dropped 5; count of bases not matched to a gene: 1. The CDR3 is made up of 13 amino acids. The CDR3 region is CAISGLAGDEQYF. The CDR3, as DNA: TGTGCCATCAGCGGACTAGCGGGAGACGAGCAGTACTTC.

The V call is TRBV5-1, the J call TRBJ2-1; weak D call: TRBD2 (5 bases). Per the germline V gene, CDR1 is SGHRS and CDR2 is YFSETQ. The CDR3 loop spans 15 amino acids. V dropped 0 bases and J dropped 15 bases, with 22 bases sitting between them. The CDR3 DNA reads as TGCGCCAGCAGCTTGGCCGTTCTTCGGGCAGCGGTTACGTTCTTC. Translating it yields CASSLAVLRAAVTFF. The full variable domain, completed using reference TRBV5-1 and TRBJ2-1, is KAGVTQTPRYLIKTRGQQVTLSCSPISGHRSVSWYQQTPGQGLQFLFEYFSETQRNKGNFPGRFSGRQFSNSRSEMNVSTLELGDSALYLCASSLAVLRAAVTFFGPGTRLTVL.

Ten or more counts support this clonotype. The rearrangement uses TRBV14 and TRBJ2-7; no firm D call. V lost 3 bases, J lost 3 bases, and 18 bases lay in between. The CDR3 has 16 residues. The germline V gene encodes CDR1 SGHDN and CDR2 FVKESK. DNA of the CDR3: TGTGCCAGCAGCCAGGAACCATATCCTCCCGTCTACGAGCAGTACTTC. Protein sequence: CASSQEPYPPVYEQYF. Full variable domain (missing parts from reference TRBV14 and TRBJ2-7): EAGVTQFPSHSVIEKGQTVTLRCDPISGHDNLYWYRRVMGKEIKFLLHFVKESKQDESGMPNNRFLAERTGGTYSTLKVQPAELEDSGVYFCASSQEPYPPVYEQYFGPGTRLTVT.

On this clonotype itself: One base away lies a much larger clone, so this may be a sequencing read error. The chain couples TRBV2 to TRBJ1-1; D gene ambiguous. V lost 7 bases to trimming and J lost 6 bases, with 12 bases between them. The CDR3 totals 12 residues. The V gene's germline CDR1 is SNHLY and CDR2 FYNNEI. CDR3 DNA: TGTGCCAGCACGTTTGAGGGCCCTGAAGCTTTCTTT. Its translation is CASTFEGPEAFF. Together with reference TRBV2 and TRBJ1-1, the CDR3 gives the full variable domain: EPEVTQTPSHQVTQMGQEVILRCVPISNHLYFYWYRQILGQKVEFLVSFYNNEISEKSEIFDDQFSVERPDGSNFTLKIRSTKLEDSAMYFCASTFEGPEAFFGQGTRLTVV.

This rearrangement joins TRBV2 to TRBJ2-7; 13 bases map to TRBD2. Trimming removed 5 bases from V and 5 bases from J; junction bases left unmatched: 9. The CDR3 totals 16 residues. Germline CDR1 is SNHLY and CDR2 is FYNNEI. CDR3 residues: CASSRTSGGPSDEQYF. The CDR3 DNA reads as TGTGCCAGCAGTAGGACTAGCGGGGGTCCATCGGACGAGCAGTACTTC.

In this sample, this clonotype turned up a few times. The CDR3 spells CASATGVSGANVLTF. The CDR3 bases are TGTGCCAGTGCCACAGGGGTTTCAGGGGCCAACGTCCTGACTTTC. The chain recombines TRBV19 with TRBJ2-6, with 7 bases fitting TRBD1. Losses at the gene ends were 8 bases for V and 4 bases for J; bases not matched to a gene: 8. The CDR3 loop spans 15 amino acids. The V gene's germline CDR1 is LNHDA and CDR2 SQIVND (reference sequence).

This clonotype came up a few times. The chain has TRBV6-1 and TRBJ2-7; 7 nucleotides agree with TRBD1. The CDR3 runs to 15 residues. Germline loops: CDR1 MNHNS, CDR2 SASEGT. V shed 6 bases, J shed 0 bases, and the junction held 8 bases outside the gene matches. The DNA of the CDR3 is TGTGCCAGCAGCCACCATGGACAGGACTCCTACGAGCAGTACTTC. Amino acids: CASSHHGQDSYEQYF.

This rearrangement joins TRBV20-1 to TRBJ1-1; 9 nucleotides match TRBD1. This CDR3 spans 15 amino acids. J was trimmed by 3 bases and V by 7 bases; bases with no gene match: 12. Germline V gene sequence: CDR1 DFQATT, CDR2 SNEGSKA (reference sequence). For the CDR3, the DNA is TGCAGTGTTACATCAACAGGGGGCCGGGACACTGAAGCTTTCTTT. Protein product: CSVTSTGGRDTEAFF.